The 3 T cell receptor beta chains below all came from one sample that was sequenced in a study of siplizumab effects on memory and regulatory T cells. This table comes from immunoSEQ multiplex PCR, and its TCRdb copy is limited to in-frame clones, with some not included. The top ten clones hold about 0.1% of a sample with approximately 60,000 clones, nearly 98% of them seen once. Sequencing was performed on naive CD8+ T cells sorted from blood. These receptors came from a human donor in good health.

V and J are TRBV11-1 and TRBJ2-7; D call uncertain. The V and J ends lost 1 base and 2 bases respectively, with 6 bases between them. Germline V lookup: CDR1 SGHAT, CDR2 FQDESV (reference sequence). CDR3 length: 13 residues. CDR3 region: CASSLGPAYEQYF. In nucleotides, the CDR3 is TGTGCCAGCAGCTTAGGGCCAGCCTACGAGCAGTACTTC.

The genes are TRBV7-6 and TRBJ1-3; no firm D call. V lost 5 bases, J lost 9 bases, and 14 bases lay in between. This CDR3 has 13 amino acids. The germline CDR1 and CDR2 sequences are SGHVS and FNYEAQ. The CDR3 region has the DNA TGTGCCAGCAGCCCTATCCCATCCTCCACCATATATTTT. Translating gives CASSPIPSSTIYF.

This clone is a singleton in its sample. The rearrangement joins TRBV2 to TRBJ2-1; TRBD2 matches 9 bases. The CDR3 extends over 13 amino acids. The germline CDR1 and CDR2 sequences are SNHLY and FYNNEI. V gave up 7 bases and J gave up 5 bases; unmatched junction bases: 3. The CDR3: CASKAGGNNEQFF. Written as DNA, the CDR3 is TGTGCCAGCAAGGCGGGGGGGAACAATGAGCAGTTCTTC.